This T cell receptor (beta chain) comes out of a study of breast tumors, draining lymph nodes, adjacent tissues. Whole-study results and caveats: Tumor TCR diversity was below lymph nodes but above nontumor tissue.

TCRdb re-called the multiplex PCR reads through MiXCR, storing one row per CDR3 protein. Among approximately 47,000 distinct CDR3 sequences listed, 20% to 25% were seen once. This clonotype has just a few counts. Antigen: not known. The germline gives CDR1 MNHEY, CDR2 SVGEGT. This CDR3 is 17 amino acids long. The V segment lost 0 bases and the J segment 2 bases; nucleotides outside the gene matches: 3. The sequenced sample was breast tumor tissue. This rearrangement joins TRBV6-2 or TRBV6-3 to TRBJ2-1; 11 nucleotides line up with TRBD2. This TCR derives from a female donor with breast cancer. Some clones in this sample may be carry-over from other donors' samples. DNA of the CDR3: TGTGCCAGCAGTTACTCCCGACTAGCGGGGACCTACAATGAGCAGTTCTTC. Amino acid sequence: CASSYSRLAGTYNEQFF.